Listed here are 21 T cell receptor beta chains from one sample, sequenced in a study of OX40 agonist ivuxolimab in advanced cancers. Repertoires were generated with immunoSEQ multiplex PCR, while TCRdb's copy carries only in-frame clones and drops some. The sample holds around 38,000 clones, less than 90% seen once. The sequences come from CD4+ or CD8+ T cells sorted from blood, collected in a trial of the OX40 agonist ivuxolimab. The receptors derive from an adult with an advanced solid tumor such as melanoma, head and neck, liver or kidney cancer.

CDR3 DNA sequence: TGTGCCACCAGCAGGATCACCGGGGAGCTGTTTTTT. It yields the protein CATSRITGELFF. The V and J genes are TRBV15 and TRBJ2-2, with D unresolved. V was trimmed by 3 bases and J by 4 bases, leaving 3 bases between them. This CDR3 contains 12 residues. Per germline, CDR1 LNHNV and CDR2 YYDKDF (reference sequence).

This clone came up a few times. This sequence joins TRBV6-1 and TRBJ1-1; a weak D match, TRBD1 (5 bases). Germline V gene lookup returns CDR1 MNHNS and CDR2 SASEGT. The CDR3 is 14 residues long. Trimming cost V 10 bases and J 0 bases, with 15 bases left between them. The CDR3 DNA follows: TGTGCCACCCCCGGAGGGGTCTTGAACACTGAAGCTTTCTTT. It encodes CATPGGVLNTEAFF.

The chain has TRBV19 and TRBJ2-7, with TRBD1 identical over 8 bases. CDR1 and CDR2 from the germline V gene are LNHDA and SQIVND (reference sequence). V dropped 5 bases and J dropped 1; count of bases not matched to a gene: 4. The CDR3 has 14 residues. The CDR3: CASSPWDRSYEQYF. Here the CDR3 DNA reads TGTGCCAGTAGTCCTTGGGACAGGTCCTACGAGCAGTACTTC.

The gene calls are TRBV4-1 and TRBJ2-1; 7 nucleotides agree with TRBD2. The CDR3 extends over 16 amino acids. Germline V gene sequence: CDR1 MGHRA, CDR2 YSYEKL. Germline trimming cut 0 bases from V and 1 base from J; bases unmatched to any gene: 3. The CDR3 sequence: CASSQDAGVSYNEQFF. DNA of the CDR3: TGCGCCAGCAGCCAAGACGCGGGGGTATCCTACAATGAGCAGTTCTTC.

The chain recombines TRBV5-4 with TRBJ2-5, with 8 bases matching TRBD1. J gave up 4 bases and V 4 bases, and 12 bases lay outside the gene matches. Germline values: CDR1 SGHNT, CDR2 YYREEE (reference sequence). The CDR3 totals 16 residues. DNA of the CDR3: TGTGCCAGCAGCCCTAGGACAGGGATCGGGCGAGAGACCCAGTACTTC. It encodes CASSPRTGIGRETQYF.

This clone is labeled medium-sized. The V call is TRBV7-9, the J call TRBJ1-2; D unclear. This CDR3 spans 13 amino acids. The germline V gene encodes CDR1 SEHNR and CDR2 FQNEAQ (reference sequence). V shed 1 base and J shed 3 bases, with 6 bases lying between them. The CDR3 spells CASSLGPYYGYTF. The CDR3 bases are TGTGCCAGCAGCTTAGGGCCCTACTATGGCTACACCTTC.

The chain has TRBV19 and TRBJ1-1; D gene uncertain. This CDR3 has 13 amino acids. The ends were cut back, 5 bases at V and 0 bases at J, with 7 bases in the middle. Germline values: CDR1 LNHDA, CDR2 SQIVND (reference sequence). The CDR3 coding sequence is TGTGCCAGTAGTGGACGGATGAACACTGAAGCTTTCTTT. Residues: CASSGRMNTEAFF.

The chain links TRBV9 to TRBJ2-1; D may be TRBD2 (5 bases). Germline V gene lookup returns CDR1 SGDLS and CDR2 YYNGEE. The CDR3 is 18 amino acids. V was trimmed by 4 bases and J by 0 bases, leaving 20 bases between them. The CDR3 spells CASSPRTGLRSSYNEQFF. CDR3 bases: TGTGCCAGCAGCCCCCGGACTGGCCTAAGGAGCTCCTACAATGAGCAGTTCTTC.

V and J are TRBV9 and TRBJ1-2; 7 positions agree with TRBD1. The CDR3 is 18 residues long. Germline CDR1 SGDLS, CDR2 YYNGEE. With 0 bases clipped from V and 0 bases from J, the junction kept 11 bases outside the gene matches. CDR3 in amino acids: CASSVGDRASGANYGYTF. The CDR3 region has the DNA TGTGCCAGCAGCGTAGGTGACAGGGCCTCCGGAGCTAACTATGGCTACACCTTC. The full variable domain, with the rest looked up from reference TRBV9 and TRBJ1-2, is DSGVTQTPKHLITATGQRVTLRCSPRSGDLSVYWYQQSLDQGLQFLIQYYNGEERAKGNILERFSAQQFPDLHSELNLSSLELGDSALYFCASSVGDRASGANYGYTFGSGTRLTVV.

The chain recombines TRBV19 with TRBJ1-2; 8 bases align to TRBD1. V was clipped by 1 base and J by 6 bases; unmatched bases: 4. This CDR3 spans 14 amino acids. CDR1 LNHDA and CDR2 SQIVND come from the germline V gene (reference sequence). The CDR3 bases are TGTGCCAGTAGTATAGGGGCAGGGGGCCATGGCTACACCTTC. Its translation: CASSIGAGGHGYTF.

This clone appeared once. The chain is built from TRBV21-1 and TRBJ1-1; TRBD1 is the table's D call and was not checked against the DNA. TRBV21-1 corresponds to a pseudogene. This CDR3 has 14 amino acids. This CDR3 reads CASSKVAGNTEAFF. CDR3 DNA sequence: TGTGCCAGCAGCAAAGTTGCAGGGAACACTGAAGCTTTCTTT.

In the case of this clone: The sample holds other DNA sequences that translate to the same CDR3. This sequence joins TRBV4-1 and TRBJ2-1; maybe TRBD1 (5 bases). V gave up 0 bases and J gave up 10 bases, with 7 bases separating them. Germline loops: CDR1 MGHRA, CDR2 YSYEKL. The CDR3 has 12 amino acids. The DNA for the CDR3 is TGCGCCAGCAGCCAAGATAGGGGAGAGCAGTTCTTC. Amino acid sequence: CASSQDRGEQFF.

This clone was seen more than once but under ten times. V usage is TRBV7-9 and J usage is TRBJ2-3; tentative D call: TRBD1 (7 bases). Trimming removed 6 bases from V and 3 bases from J, with 19 bases in between. Germline values: CDR1 SEHNR, CDR2 FQNEAQ (reference sequence). This CDR3 contains 16 residues. This CDR3 is CASSSSGDSPTDTQYF. For the CDR3, the DNA is TGTGCCAGCAGTTCCTCGGGGGACAGCCCTACAGATACGCAGTATTTT.

To note about this clone: The same CDR3 is also encoded by other DNA sequences in this sample. The chain recombines TRBV4-1 with TRBJ1-1; a possible D gene is TRBD1 (6 bases). Germline V gives CDR1 MGHRA, CDR2 YSYEKL. CDR3 size: 14 residues. V was shortened by 0 bases and J by 4 bases, with 9 bases between the two germline ends. The CDR3 spells CASSQDRGGTEAFF. The DNA of the CDR3 is TGCGCCAGCAGCCAAGACAGGGGTGGCACTGAAGCTTTCTTT.

Written as DNA, the CDR3 is TGCGCCAGCAGCCCGGGACAGGGAAAGTATGGCTACACCTTC. Its translation is CASSPGQGKYGYTF. V usage is TRBV4-3 and J usage is TRBJ1-2; 9 positions agree with TRBD1. The junction had 5 bases not matched to a gene; V was cut back by 4 bases and J by 5 bases. From germline, CDR1 is LGHNA and CDR2 YSLEER. CDR3 length equals 14 residues.

This clone was found once. The V gene is TRBV29-1, the J gene TRBJ1-1; weak D call: TRBD1 (5 bases). The CDR3 has 12 residues. Germline CDR1 is SQVTM and CDR2 is ANQGSEA. The V end was cut by 6 bases, the J end by 5 bases, with 13 bases between. This CDR3 reads CSVVGGGTEAFF. The CDR3 coding sequence is TGCAGCGTCGTGGGGGGAGGGACTGAAGCTTTCTTT.

The rearrangement joins TRBV4-2 to TRBJ2-2; 11 bases are a match to TRBD1. This CDR3 is 15 amino acids long. The germline CDR1 and CDR2 sequences are LGHNA and YNFKEQ. V was pared by 1 base and J by 7 bases, with 2 bases of the junction left unmatched. CDR3 in DNA: TGTGCCAGCAGCCAAGGGACAGGGGGCAACGGGGAGCTGTTTTTT. Amino acids: CASSQGTGGNGELFF.

The CDR3 coding sequence is TGTGCCAGCAGCTCTAGGGCCTCCGGGACACCAAGGGGCTACACCTTC. It is translated as CASSSRASGTPRGYTF. The chain carries TRBV7-2 and TRBJ1-2, with a tentative D call TRBD1 (6 bases). V shed 4 bases and J shed 8 bases, with 23 bases lying between them. Germline CDR1 reads SGHTA; CDR2 reads FQGNSA. The CDR3 contains 16 residues. Using reference TRBV7-2 and TRBJ1-2 for the parts outside the CDR3, the full variable domain is GAGVSQSPSNKVTEKGKDVELRCDPISGHTALYWYRQSLGQGLEFLIYFQGNSAPDKSGLPSDRFSAERTGGSVSTLTIQRTQQEDSAVYLCASSSRASGTPRGYTFGSGTRLTVV.

The sample holds one count of this clone. The V and J genes are TRBV6-1 and TRBJ1-1; a possible D gene is TRBD1 (5 bases). Trimming cost V 6 bases and J 3 bases, with 17 bases left between them. CDR1 and CDR2 (germline): MNHNS, SASEGT. The CDR3 runs to 15 residues. In DNA, the CDR3 is TGTGCCAGCAGCATCGGACATTTCCAGGACACTGAAGCTTTCTTT. Translated, it gives CASSIGHFQDTEAFF.

The J gene is TRBJ2-7, the V gene TRBV29-1, with no clear D. This CDR3 has 11 amino acids. Looked up from germline, CDR1 is SQVTM and CDR2 is ANQGSEA. V gave up 4 bases and J gave up 4 bases, with 8 bases separating them. CDR3 protein: CSVVWGYEQYF. CDR3 DNA sequence: TGCAGCGTTGTCTGGGGATACGAGCAGTACTTC.

The chain links TRBV29-1 to TRBJ2-3; D is unclear. V was clipped by 6 bases and J by 2 bases, with 6 bases between them. Germline-derived CDR1 and CDR2 are SQVTM and ANQGSEA. The CDR3 totals 11 residues. The CDR3 sequence: CSVQNTDTQYF. The CDR3 DNA follows: TGCAGCGTCCAGAACACAGATACGCAGTATTTT.